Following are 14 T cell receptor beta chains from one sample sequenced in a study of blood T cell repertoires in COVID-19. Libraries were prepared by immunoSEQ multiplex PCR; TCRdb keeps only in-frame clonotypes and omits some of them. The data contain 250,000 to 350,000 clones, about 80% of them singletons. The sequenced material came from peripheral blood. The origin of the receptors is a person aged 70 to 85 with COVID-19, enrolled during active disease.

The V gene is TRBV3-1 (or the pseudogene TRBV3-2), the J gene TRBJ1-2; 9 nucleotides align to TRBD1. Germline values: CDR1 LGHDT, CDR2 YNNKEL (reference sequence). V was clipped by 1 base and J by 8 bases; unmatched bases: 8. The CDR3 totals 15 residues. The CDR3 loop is CASSQGDREAGGYTF. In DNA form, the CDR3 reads TGTGCCAGCAGCCAAGGGGACAGGGAAGCTGGAGGCTACACCTTC.

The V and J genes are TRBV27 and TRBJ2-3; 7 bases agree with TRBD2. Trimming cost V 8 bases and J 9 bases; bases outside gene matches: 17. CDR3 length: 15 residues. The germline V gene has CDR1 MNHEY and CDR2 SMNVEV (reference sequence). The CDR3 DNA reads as TGTGCCAGCGGGGAGGCTATCGGGGGGTCGGAAACGCAGTATTTT. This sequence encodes CASGEAIGGSETQYF.

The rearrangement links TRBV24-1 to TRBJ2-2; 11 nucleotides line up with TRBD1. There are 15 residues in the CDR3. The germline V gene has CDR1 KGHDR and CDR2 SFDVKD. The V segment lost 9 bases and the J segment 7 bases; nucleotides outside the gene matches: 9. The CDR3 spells CATRAGTGGIGELFF. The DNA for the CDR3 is TGTGCCACCCGAGCAGGGACAGGGGGAATCGGGGAGCTGTTTTTT.

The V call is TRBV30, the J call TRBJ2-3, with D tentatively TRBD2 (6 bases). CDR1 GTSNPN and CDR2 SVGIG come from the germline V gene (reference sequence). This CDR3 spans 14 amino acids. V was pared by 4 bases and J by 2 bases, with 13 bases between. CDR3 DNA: TGTGCCTGGAAACCGGGGGAGTCCACAGATACGCAGTATTTT. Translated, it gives CAWKPGESTDTQYF.

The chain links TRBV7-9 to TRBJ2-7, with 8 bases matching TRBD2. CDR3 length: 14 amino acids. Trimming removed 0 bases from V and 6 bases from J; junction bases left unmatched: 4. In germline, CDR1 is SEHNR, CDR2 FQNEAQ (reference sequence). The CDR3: CASSLASGVLEQYF. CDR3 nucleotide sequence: TGTGCCAGCAGCTTAGCTAGCGGGGTGCTCGAGCAGTACTTC.

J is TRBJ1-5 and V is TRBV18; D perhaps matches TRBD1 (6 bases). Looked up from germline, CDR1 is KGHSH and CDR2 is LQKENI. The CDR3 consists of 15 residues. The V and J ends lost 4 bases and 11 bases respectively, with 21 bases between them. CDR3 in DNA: TGTGCCAGCTCACACGGGGTGGCAGGGGCTTCATCCCAGCATTTT. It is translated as CASSHGVAGASSQHF.

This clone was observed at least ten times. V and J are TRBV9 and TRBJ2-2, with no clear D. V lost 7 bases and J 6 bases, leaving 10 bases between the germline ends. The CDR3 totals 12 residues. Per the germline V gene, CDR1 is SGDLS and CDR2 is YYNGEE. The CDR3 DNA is TGTGCCAGCGGTAGCCGGTCCGGGGAGCTGTTTTTT. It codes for CASGSRSGELFF.

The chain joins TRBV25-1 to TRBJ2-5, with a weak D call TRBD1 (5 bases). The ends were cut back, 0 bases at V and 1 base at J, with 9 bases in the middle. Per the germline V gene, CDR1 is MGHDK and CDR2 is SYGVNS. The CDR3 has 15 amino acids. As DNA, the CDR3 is TGTGCCAGCAGTGAATATAGCCAGGGCCAAGAGACCCAGTACTTC. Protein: CASSEYSQGQETQYF. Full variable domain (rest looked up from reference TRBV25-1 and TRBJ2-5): EADIYQTPRYLVIGTGKKITLECSQTMGHDKMYWYQQDPGMELHLIHYSYGVNSTEKGDLSSESTVSRIRTEHFPLTLESARPSHTSQYLCASSEYSQGQETQYFGPGTRLLVL.

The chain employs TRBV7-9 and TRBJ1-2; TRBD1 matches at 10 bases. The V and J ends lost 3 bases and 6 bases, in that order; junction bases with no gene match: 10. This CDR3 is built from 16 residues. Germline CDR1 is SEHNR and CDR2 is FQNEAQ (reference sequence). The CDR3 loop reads CASSLSGTGALDGYTF. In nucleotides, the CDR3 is TGTGCCAGCAGCTTGAGCGGGACAGGGGCATTGGATGGCTACACCTTC.

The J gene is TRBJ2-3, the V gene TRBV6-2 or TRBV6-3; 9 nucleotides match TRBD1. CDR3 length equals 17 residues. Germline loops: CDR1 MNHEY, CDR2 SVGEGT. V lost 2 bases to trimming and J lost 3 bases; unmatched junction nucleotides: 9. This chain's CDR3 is CASSYPIQGARTDTQYF. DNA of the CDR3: TGTGCCAGCAGTTACCCAATACAGGGGGCTCGGACAGATACGCAGTATTTT.

In DNA form, the CDR3 reads TGTGCCAGTAGGGGCACTACAGGGGGCGACGGCAATCAGCCCCAGCATTTT. It is translated as CASRGTTGGDGNQPQHF. This chain joins TRBV19 and TRBJ1-5, with TRBD1 matching 9 bases. Germline loops: CDR1 LNHDA, CDR2 SQIVND (reference sequence). V was pared by 6 bases and J by 2 bases, with 11 bases of the junction left unmatched. The CDR3 loop spans 17 amino acids.

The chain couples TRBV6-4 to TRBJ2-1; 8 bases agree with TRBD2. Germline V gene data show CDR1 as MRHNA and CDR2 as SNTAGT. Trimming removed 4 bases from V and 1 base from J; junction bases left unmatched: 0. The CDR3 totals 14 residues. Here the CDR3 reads CASSGGRSYNEQFF. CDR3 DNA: TGTGCCAGCAGTGGCGGGAGGTCCTACAATGAGCAGTTCTTC.

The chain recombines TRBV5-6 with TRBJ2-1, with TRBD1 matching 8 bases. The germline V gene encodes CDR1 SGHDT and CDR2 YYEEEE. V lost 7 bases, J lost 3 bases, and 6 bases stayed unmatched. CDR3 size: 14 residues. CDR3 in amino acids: CASFRTGSYNEQFF. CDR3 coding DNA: TGTGCCAGCTTCCGGACAGGGAGCTACAATGAGCAGTTCTTC.

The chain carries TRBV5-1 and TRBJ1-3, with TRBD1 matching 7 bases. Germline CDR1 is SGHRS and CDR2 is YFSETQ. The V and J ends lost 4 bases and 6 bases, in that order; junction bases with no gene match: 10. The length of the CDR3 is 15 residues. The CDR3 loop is CASSPVEGAENTIYF. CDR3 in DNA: TGCGCCAGCAGCCCAGTCGAGGGGGCGGAAAACACCATATATTTT.